The 26 T cell receptor beta chains listed next were all sequenced from one sample in a study of CD8+CD57+ T cells in acquired aplastic anemia (dated by TCRdb to between 2017 and 2018). Patients chosen for sequencing had shown expansion of CD8+CD57+ cells by flow cytometry. The data were produced on an Illumina HiSeq 2000. Genomic DNA served as template for TCR beta VDJ combination and CDR3 sequence profiling. TCRdb reran the public reads through fastp at Q25 and MiXCR, keeping productive beta chains. Every CDR3 protein is listed once, alongside the most common genes and DNA of its rows. The sample has approximately 130,000 distinct CDR3 sequences on record, 55% to 70% of them singletons. The top ten clonotypes cover about 29% of the sample. The specimen was sorted CD4+, CD8+, or CD8+CD57+ T cells (not recorded which) from PBMCs. The source of these receptors is a human donor with aplastic anemia.

The chain joins TRBV20-1 to TRBJ2-3, with 11 bases aligning to TRBD2. The ends lost 3 bases at V and 3 bases at J; junction bases unmatched: 5. Germline V gene data show CDR1 as DFQATT and CDR2 as SNEGSKA (reference sequence). CDR3 size: 15 residues. CDR3 loop: CSASVTSGGTDTQYF. The CDR3, as DNA: TGCAGTGCTAGTGTAACTAGCGGGGGAACAGATACGCAGTATTTT.

V usage is TRBV7-3 and J usage is TRBJ1-5, with a possible D match to TRBD1 (5 bases). Germline values: CDR1 SGHTA, CDR2 FQGTGA. Trimming removed 4 bases at V and 11 bases at J, with 15 bases between. This CDR3 contains 13 residues. CDR3 sequence (DNA): TGTGCCAGCAGCTCAAGCGCGGGGACGACCCAGCATTTT. Protein sequence: CASSSSAGTTQHF.

This rearrangement joins TRBV7-8 to TRBJ2-5, with D perhaps matching TRBD1 or TRBD2 (5 bases each). CDR3 length equals 16 residues. Trimming took off 3 bases at V and 5 bases at J, with 19 bases between the two ends. Germline lookup yields CDR1 SGHVS and CDR2 FQNEAQ. The CDR3 spells CASSFGFGAPDETQYF. CDR3 sequence (DNA): TGTGCCAGCAGCTTCGGTTTCGGGGCGCCGGACGAGACCCAGTACTTC.

The genes are TRBV27 and TRBJ2-7; 9 bases fit TRBD1. The J segment lost 0 bases and the V segment lost 6 bases, leaving 9 bases of the junction unmatched. CDR3 size: 16 residues. Germline CDR1 and CDR2: MNHEY and SMNVEV (reference sequence). The CDR3 spells CASRLPGTGFSYEQYF. DNA of the CDR3: TGTGCCAGCAGGCTGCCCGGGACAGGGTTCTCCTACGAGCAGTACTTC.

This chain connects TRBV6-1 to TRBJ2-5, with D perhaps TRBD1 (5 bases). V was clipped by 2 bases and J by 5 bases, with 15 bases between them. CDR1 is MNHNS, CDR2 SASEGT, per germline. The CDR3 length is 15 residues. The CDR3: CASSESDRHTETQYF. The CDR3 DNA is TGTGCCAGCAGTGAATCAGACAGACACACGGAGACCCAGTACTTC.

This rearrangement joins TRBV12-3 or TRBV12-4 to TRBJ1-5; 8 bases agree with TRBD1. The V gene end was trimmed by 5 bases and the J gene end by 7 bases; junction bases not matched to a gene: 10. The CDR3 consists of 15 residues. Here the CDR3 reads CASSPDRGREQPQHF. The CDR3 nucleotides are TGTGCCAGCAGTCCTGACAGGGGAAGAGAACAGCCCCAGCATTTT.

This clonotype occurred many times. The chain uses TRBV24-1 and TRBJ2-6, with TRBD1 as a possible D gene (5 bases). This CDR3 has 13 amino acids. Germline-derived CDR1 and CDR2 are KGHDR and SFDVKD. The V end was cut by 9 bases, the J end by 4 bases, with 9 bases between. The CDR3 region is CATGALGANVLTF. The CDR3 DNA reads as TGTGCCACCGGGGCTCTGGGGGCCAACGTCCTGACTTTC.

This chain links TRBV29-1 with TRBJ2-5; no clear D gene. Germline CDR1 and CDR2: SQVTM and ANQGSEA. V shed 7 bases and J shed 4 bases, with 4 bases lying between them. This CDR3 region has 9 residues. DNA of the CDR3: TGCAGCGGGGGAGAGACCCAGTACTTC. The encoded protein is CSGGETQYF.

J is TRBJ1-2 and V is TRBV29-1; possibly TRBD1 for D (6 bases). This CDR3 comprises 13 residues. The V end lost 2 bases, the J end lost 3 bases, and 10 bases lay between the germline ends. The germline gives CDR1 SQVTM, CDR2 ANQGSEA. This CDR3 is CSVERQAYYGYTF. CDR3 nucleotide sequence: TGCAGCGTTGAACGACAGGCATACTATGGCTACACCTTC.

This clonotype has a handful of counts. The chain has TRBV10-3 and TRBJ2-5; D gene ambiguous. This CDR3 is built from 12 residues. V lost 4 bases, J lost 5 bases, and 8 bases lay in between. The germline V gene encodes CDR1 ENHRY and CDR2 SYGVKD. CDR3 DNA: TGTGCCATCAGTGGAGCCTTGGAGACCCAGTACTTC. Encoded protein: CAISGALETQYF.

This clonotype occurred many times. This chain joins TRBV29-1 and TRBJ2-1, with D maybe TRBD2 (6 bases). V was pared by 0 bases and J by 15 bases, with 18 bases between. Germline V gene data show CDR1 as SQVTM and CDR2 as ANQGSEA. This CDR3 is 13 amino acids long. The CDR3 DNA reads as TGCAGCGTTGAAGATCTTCTCGGAGGGTTTGTGTTCTTC. Translation: CSVEDLLGGFVFF.

The chain couples TRBV11-1 to TRBJ2-1; D unclear. The CDR3 runs 14 residues. The V end was cut by 0 bases, the J end by 5 bases, with 8 bases between. CDR1 is SGHAT, CDR2 FQDESV, per germline (reference sequence). This chain's CDR3 is CASSLAVGHNEQFF. The CDR3 nucleotides read TGTGCCAGCAGCTTAGCGGTCGGCCACAATGAGCAGTTCTTC.

The rearrangement joins TRBV12-5 to TRBJ1-5; D gene ambiguous. The V gene's germline CDR1 is LGHNT and CDR2 FRNRAP. V lost 7 bases and J lost 6, with 13 bases in between. CDR3 length: 13 amino acids. The DNA of the CDR3 is TGTGCTAGTGTCTTAGAACGCGGTCAGCCCCAGCATTTT. This codes for CASVLERGQPQHF.

This clonotype was seen many times. The genes are TRBV24-1 and TRBJ2-3; D gene ambiguous. From germline, CDR1 is KGHDR and CDR2 SFDVKD. The V and J ends lost 1 base and 0 bases respectively, with 4 bases between them. This CDR3 contains 14 residues. Here the CDR3 DNA reads TGTGCCACCAGTGATTTAACCAGCACAGATACGCAGTATTTT. Translation gives CATSDLTSTDTQYF.

This sequence joins TRBV5-1 and TRBJ1-5; D not resolved. Germline values: CDR1 SGHRS, CDR2 YFSETQ. Trimming shortened V by 2 bases and J by 5 bases, and 11 bases separated the two germline ends. The CDR3 is 14 residues long. Here the CDR3 DNA reads TGCGCCAGCAGCTTAGGAGTACCCGATCAGCCCCAGCATTTT. Its translation: CASSLGVPDQPQHF.

CDR3: CAISESSRFPNYGYTF. The CDR3 nucleotides read TGTGCCATCAGTGAGTCATCCCGTTTTCCTAACTATGGCTACACCTTC. V and J are TRBV10-3 and TRBJ1-2; D ambiguous. With 0 bases removed from V and 0 bases from J, the gap between germline ends came to 11 bases. This CDR3 is built from 16 residues. Germline V gives CDR1 ENHRY, CDR2 SYGVKD.

The CDR3 bases are TGTGCCATCAGGGGGAATGGAGATACGCAGTATTTT. This codes for CAIRGNGDTQYF. V and J are TRBV10-3 and TRBJ2-3; D unclear. The V and J ends lost 6 bases and 5 bases respectively, with 9 bases between them. The CDR3 is 12 residues long. CDR1 and CDR2 from the germline V gene are ENHRY and SYGVKD.

This clonotype was recorded many times. The chain couples TRBV12-3 or TRBV12-4 to TRBJ1-3, with D unresolved. This CDR3 is built from 15 residues. V was cut by 5 bases and J by 2 bases, with 13 bases left in between. Here the CDR3 reads CASSPGLPAGNTIYF. CDR3 sequence (DNA): TGTGCCAGCAGTCCCGGGCTCCCTGCTGGAAACACCATATATTTT.

This clonotype has just a few counts. This sequence joins TRBV10-3 and TRBJ1-3, with D possibly being TRBD1 (5 bases). The germline CDR1 and CDR2 sequences are ENHRY and SYGVKD. Trimming took 7 bases from V and 4 from J, leaving 11 bases between them. CDR3 length: 13 residues. CDR3 nucleotide sequence: TGTGCCATCACTGGGACCTCAGGAAACACCATATATTTT. This sequence encodes CAITGTSGNTIYF.

The chain couples TRBV25-1 to TRBJ1-4, with D possibly matching TRBD1 (5 bases). The V and J ends lost 2 bases and 8 bases respectively, with 12 bases between them. The CDR3 loop spans 14 amino acids. The germline CDR1 and CDR2 sequences are MGHDK and SYGVNS. The CDR3 DNA sequence: TGTGCCAGCAGTGAACTCTCAGGGCAAGAAAAACTGTTTTTT. Its protein product is CASSELSGQEKLFF.

This clonotype was observed at least ten times. The J gene is TRBJ1-1, the V gene TRBV7-9; TRBD1 matches at 11 bases. J was trimmed by 7 bases and V by 4 bases; bases with no gene match: 8. From germline, CDR1 is SEHNR and CDR2 FQNEAQ (reference sequence). The CDR3 extends over 15 amino acids. The DNA of the CDR3 is TGTGCCAGCAGCTCCGGGACAGGGGGAAGGGTTGAAGCTTTCTTT. Its translation is CASSSGTGGRVEAFF.

The V call is TRBV20-1, the J call TRBJ1-2; 9 nucleotides line up with TRBD1. With V trimmed by 3 bases and J by 2 bases, 4 bases remained unmatched. The CDR3 totals 14 residues. Germline CDR1 DFQATT, CDR2 SNEGSKA (reference sequence). The CDR3: CSASPGQGNYGYTF. The CDR3 DNA follows: TGCAGTGCTAGTCCGGGACAGGGAAACTATGGCTACACCTTC.

The chain recombines TRBV10-3 with TRBJ1-5, with a tentative D call TRBD1 (5 bases). Trimming removed 9 bases at V and 0 bases at J, with 15 bases between. The CDR3 runs 15 residues. Looked up from germline, CDR1 is ENHRY and CDR2 is SYGVKD. The CDR3: CAIRATDSSNQPQHF. DNA of the CDR3: TGTGCCATTAGGGCCACCGACAGTAGCAATCAGCCCCAGCATTTT.

Note on this clonotype: A much bigger clone sits one base away, suggesting this may be a read error. This sequence joins TRBV24-1 and TRBJ2-5, with D possibly matching TRBD2 (6 bases). CDR1 and CDR2 from the germline V gene are KGHDR and SFDVKD. V was trimmed by 6 bases and J by 5 bases, leaving 15 bases between them. The CDR3 totals 14 residues. CDR3 nucleotides: TGTGCCACCAGTACCCTGGAGGGCCGGGAGACCCAGTACTTC. It encodes CATSTLEGRETQYF.

CDR3 in amino acids: CASSLRGQSETQYF. Here the CDR3 DNA reads TGTGCCAGCAGCTTAAGGGGGCAGTCGGAGACCCAGTACTTC. The chain is built from TRBV7-9 and TRBJ2-5; TRBD1 matches at 7 bases. The CDR3 has 14 residues. The V gene end was trimmed by 2 bases and the J gene end by 5 bases; junction bases not matched to a gene: 5. CDR1 and CDR2 from the germline V gene are SEHNR and FQNEAQ (reference sequence).

V usage is TRBV10-2 and J usage is TRBJ2-1; D remains unclear. Trimming pared 5 bases from V and 3 bases from J, leaving 8 bases between. This CDR3 has 13 residues. Germline CDR1 reads WSHSY; CDR2 reads SAAADI. The CDR3 coding sequence is TGCGCCAGCAGTCTAGTGTACTACAATGAGCAGTTCTTC. The encoded protein is CASSLVYYNEQFF.